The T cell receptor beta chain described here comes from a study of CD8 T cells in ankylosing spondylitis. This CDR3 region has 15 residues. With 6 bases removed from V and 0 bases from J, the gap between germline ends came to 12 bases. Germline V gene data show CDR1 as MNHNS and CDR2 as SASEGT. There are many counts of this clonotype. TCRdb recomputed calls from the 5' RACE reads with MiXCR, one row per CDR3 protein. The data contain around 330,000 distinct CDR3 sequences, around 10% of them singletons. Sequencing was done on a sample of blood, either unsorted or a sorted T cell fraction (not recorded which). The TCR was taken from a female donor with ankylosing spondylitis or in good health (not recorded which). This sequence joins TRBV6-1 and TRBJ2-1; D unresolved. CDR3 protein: CASSRTLYSYNEQFF. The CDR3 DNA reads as TGTGCCAGCAGCCGGACCCTCTACTCCTACAATGAGCAGTTCTTC.